This entry lists 2 T cell receptor beta chains sequenced from one sample in a study of cytomegalovirus exposure and HLA in healthy donors. The PCR ran on 60 Vbeta and 13 Jbeta primers. Profiled with immunoSEQ multiplex PCR; TCRdb holds only in-frame clones, not every one. The sample comprises approximately 130,000 clones, roughly 82% of which are singletons, and about 2.5% rests with the top ten. Sequencing used PBMCs. Receptors originate from a man over 45 in good health and CMV-seronegative.

This chain joins TRBV5-4 and TRBJ1-4; 8 bases align to TRBD1. With 4 bases clipped from V and 0 bases from J, the junction kept 8 bases outside the gene matches. The CDR3 consists of 17 residues. The V gene's germline CDR1 is SGHNT and CDR2 YYREEE (reference sequence). CDR3 nucleotide sequence: TGTGCCAGCAGCCCCGACAGGGGCCCTTCAACTAATGAAAAACTGTTTTTT. Protein: CASSPDRGPSTNEKLFF.

J is TRBJ1-2 and V is TRBV7-9; D is uncertain. Germline V gene lookup returns CDR1 SEHNR and CDR2 FQNEAQ (reference sequence). V was trimmed by 4 bases and J by 5 bases, leaving 11 bases between them. This CDR3 contains 13 residues. In nucleotides, the CDR3 is TGTGCCAGCAGCTACAGTGGTAGTTATGGCTACACCTTC. Its translation: CASSYSGSYGYTF. The variable domain in full, with the rest retrieved from reference TRBV7-9 and TRBJ1-2, is DTGVSQNPRHKITKRGQNVTFRCDPISEHNRLYWYRQTLGQGPEFLTYFQNEAQLEKSRLLSDRFSAERPKGSFSTLEIQRTEQGDSAMYLCASSYSGSYGYTFGSGTRLTVV.